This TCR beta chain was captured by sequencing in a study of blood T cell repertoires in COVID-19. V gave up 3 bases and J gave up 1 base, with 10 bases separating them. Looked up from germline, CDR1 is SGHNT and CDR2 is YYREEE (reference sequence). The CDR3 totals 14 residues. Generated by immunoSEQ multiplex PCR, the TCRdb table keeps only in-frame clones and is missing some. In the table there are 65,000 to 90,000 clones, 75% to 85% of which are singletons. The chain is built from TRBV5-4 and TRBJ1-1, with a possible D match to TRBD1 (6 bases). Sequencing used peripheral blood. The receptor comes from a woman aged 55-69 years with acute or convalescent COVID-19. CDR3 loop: CASSSGQKNTEAFF. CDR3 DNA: TGTGCCAGCAGCTCAGGACAGAAGAACACTGAAGCTTTCTTT.